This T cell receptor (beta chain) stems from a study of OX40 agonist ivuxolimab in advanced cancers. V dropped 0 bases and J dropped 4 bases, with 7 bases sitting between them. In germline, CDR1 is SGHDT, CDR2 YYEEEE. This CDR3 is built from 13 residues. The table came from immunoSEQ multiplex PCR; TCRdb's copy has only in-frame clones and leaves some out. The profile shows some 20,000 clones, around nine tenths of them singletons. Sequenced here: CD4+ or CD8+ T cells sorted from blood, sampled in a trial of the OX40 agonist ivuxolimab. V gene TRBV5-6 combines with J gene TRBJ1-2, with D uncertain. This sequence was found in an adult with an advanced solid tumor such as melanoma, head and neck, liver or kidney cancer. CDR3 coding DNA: TGTGCCAGCAGCTTGGAGGGAGTCTATGGCTACACCTTC. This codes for CASSLEGVYGYTF.